This T cell receptor (beta chain) emerged from a study of long-term antiretroviral therapy in people with HIV (dated 2022 in TCRdb). As for the study more broadly: The earliest samples were collected approximately a decade before the 2015 WHO recommendation for immediate ART, a period when ART was typically delayed until CD4 counts fell. Whether ART initiation and durable HIV suppression were associated with changes in peripheral blood TRB repertoire composition and diversity was tested in a retrospective serial study. A total of under 250 cryopreserved PBMC samples came from a few dozen adults with confirmed HIV infection and were collected serially over a mean of around 6 years (range 1-12). About two fifths of the roughly 30 participants with HIV were female. No cross-contamination during QIAcube processing turned up in test extractions that ran a monoclonal T-cell line alongside more than 30 polyclonal samples. Broad study findings and their caveats: HIV repertoires had narrower CDR3 length ranges than controls, and the network structure suggested an antigen-experienced repertoire that shifted only slightly toward naive after ART. Because pre-ART samples had limited cell numbers, unsorted PBMC were profiled rather than sorted CD4+ and CD8+ T cells. Starting ART was linked to a significant rise in TRB diversity, yet even after long-term ART the diversity remained significantly lower than in transplant donor controls. Inferences about post-ART repertoire changes are limited because no data were available on ART adherence, viral resistance or therapy changes. Owing to limited PBMC availability, only the TCR beta chain was sequenced, without alpha chain pairing. Samples dated from the mid-2000s to the late 2010s, and the ART regimens used may be less effective than current ones. At every time point, the repertoire was dominated by expanded TRB clones first identified before ART initiation, although this dominance fluctuated and, in many PLHIV, declined after ART.

For CDR1 and CDR2, the germline V gene lists SGHTA and FQGNSA. The CDR3 measures 14 amino acids from cysteine to phenylalanine. Only CDR3 DNA remains: 42 bases, in frame from the first base. V trim: 2 bases; J trim: 7 bases; unmatched bases: 3. Participants were included only if at least one PBMC sample before ART initiation and at least two post-ART samples were available. Treatment was received in the United States of America by all participants with HIV. Before DNA extraction, cryopreserved samples containing about 1-11 million PBMC were thawed and washed. At the time of the earliest PBMC sample, participants with HIV were aged between roughly 23 and 60 years. PBMC samples from each participant spanned 1-4 timepoints before ART initiation and 2-8 timepoints after ART initiation, with a median of 7 samples. For every participant, serial HIV viral load, CD4+ T-cell count, ART history and demographic data were obtained. Genomic DNA was extracted from unsorted PBMC with a Qiagen kit on a QIAcube, processed in batches of 12 samples.

A note on this clone: The clone's antigen remains unknown. Nothing much larger sits one base from this clone, and base qualities are not available.

The immunoSEQ hsTCRB v3.0 assay was used at survey level resolution to sequence the TRB variable region. A depth of about 40,000-55,000 T-cell genomes per sample was targeted for TRB sequencing. An Illumina MiSeq with a v3 150-cycle kit was used to sequence the pooled TRB libraries. Turning to the authors' computational methods: Repertoire analysis ran in R within a reproducible Nextflow workflow covering QC, data transformation and analysis. Custom analyses were implemented in LymphoSeq2, an R package for AIRR-Seq data exploration. A few samples that yielded fewer than 5000 total TRB sequences were excluded, so that about 200 HIV repertoires were analyzed. Among the 180 to 200 retained HIV repertoires, 55 to 65 were collected before ART initiation and approximately 130 were collected after ART initiation. Each repertoire was downsampled to 5000 TRB nucleotide sequences, and summary statistics were averaged across 100 downsampling iterations. TRB sequences were retained for analysis only if CDR3 regions of at least seven amino acids were present. Two measures captured diversity: a Shannon entropy-derived clonality score and the Gini coefficient. Repertoire networks linked the top 5000 CDR3 amino acid sequences whenever two sequences differed by an edit distance of one. Antigen specificity groups and MHC restriction were predicted for TRB CDR3 amino acid sequences with GLIPH2. CDR3 amino acid sequences were matched against VDJdb and McPAS-TCR to flag known CMV, EBV, HIV or tissue antigen associations. Pre-ART, post-ART and control groups were compared with Wilcoxon signed-rank tests and Holm-Bonferroni correction. The clones in this table, taken by TCRdb from immuneACCESS, are in-frame only. Not every clone is retained; where verified, under half of the shortfall comes from an unresolved V gene, and the cause of the rest is unknown. Clone size and the V and J calls come from that table; the DNA yielded D and trimming. The sample includes 14,000 or so clones, with 70% to 90% observed a single time. Clones ranked in the top ten supply about 9.9% of the sample.

This TCR was recovered from a man aged 40-49 years with HIV. The receptor chain draws on TRBV7-2 and TRBJ1-2, with 11 central nucleotides matching TRBD1. Source: unsorted PBMCs, taken 6.2 years after starting antiretroviral therapy. The bases read TGTGCCAGCAGCTTATCAGGACAGGGGGCTGGCTACACCTTC. Its product reads: CASSLSGQGAGYTF.